This TCR beta chain was profiled in a study of cytomegalovirus exposure and HLA in healthy donors. This CDR3 has 13 amino acids. V was trimmed by 3 bases and J by 7 bases, leaving 13 bases between them. Germline CDR1 reads SGDLS; CDR2 reads YYNGEE. Study conclusions and caveats: A later examination showed that TCR association rates differed by HLA locus, with DRB1 most and HLA-C fewest. An assumption of roughly uniform sequencing depth across donors underlay the presence/absence analyses. There was a cluster of highly shared sequence variants that was likely a sequencing artifact.

This clone was recorded once. The antigen is undetermined. PCR used 60 Vbeta primers and 13 Jbeta primers. Repertoires were generated with immunoSEQ multiplex PCR, while TCRdb's copy carries only in-frame clones and drops some. The table has 150,000 to 200,000 clones, around 80% seen once. Sequenced input: PBMCs. This clonotype originated in a woman younger than 45 in good health and CMV-seropositive. This chain connects TRBV9 to TRBJ1-1, with D unclear. CDR3 nucleotides: TGTGCCAGCAGCGGGGAGTTCGACGGTGAAGCTTTCTTT. Encoded protein: CASSGEFDGEAFF.